The 26 T cell receptor beta chains in this list originate from one sample, sequenced in a study of beta chain features in type 1 diabetes. Expressed TCRB transcripts were sequenced after all isolated RNA was converted to cDNA. Sequencing used immunoSEQ multiplex PCR; TCRdb keeps in-frame clones, though not all of them. The table has hundreds of thousands of clones, 13% seen once; the top ten hold 0.022%. Study outcomes and limitations: Across all four CD4+ subsets, people with type 1 diabetes showed modestly shorter TCRB CDR3s.

Antigens for these TCRs are unknown. The sample was naive CD4+ T cells from blood. The source of these receptors is a man younger than 35 with type 1 diabetes.

In its sample, this clone was seen a few times. V usage is TRBV29-1 and J usage is TRBJ2-4; D unresolved. There are 12 residues in the CDR3. V gave up 3 bases and J gave up 4 bases, with 7 bases separating them. The germline V gene has CDR1 SQVTM and CDR2 ANQGSEA. CDR3 sequence (DNA): TGCAGCGTTGATACGGCAAAAAACATTCAGTACTTC. Its protein product is CSVDTAKNIQYF.

Only a few counts were recorded for this clone. Different DNA sequences within this sample yield the same CDR3. The chain uses TRBV5-1 and TRBJ1-1, with no clear D. V lost 4 bases, J lost 0 bases, and 10 bases lay in between. CDR3 length: 14 amino acids. CDR1 SGHRS and CDR2 YFSETQ come from the germline V gene. CDR3 region: CASSPRTVNTEAFF. DNA for the CDR3: TGCGCCAGCAGCCCCCGAACGGTGAACACTGAAGCTTTCTTT.

This clone was counted between two and nine times. The chain has TRBV4-2 and TRBJ2-3, with TRBD2 matching 12 bases. Per the germline V gene, CDR1 is LGHNA and CDR2 is YNFKEQ. With 4 bases clipped from V and 3 bases from J, the junction kept 8 bases outside the gene matches. The CDR3 loop spans 17 amino acids. In DNA form, the CDR3 reads TGTGCCAGCAGCCCCGACTTACTAGCGGGGGGTACAGATACGCAGTATTTT. Translation: CASSPDLLAGGTDTQYF.

This clone has more than one count but fewer than ten. V usage is TRBV14 and J usage is TRBJ2-2, with TRBD2 matching 10 bases. Germline CDR1 reads SGHDN; CDR2 reads FVKESK. J gave up 6 bases and V 5 bases, and 9 bases lay outside the gene matches. The length of the CDR3 is 16 residues. CDR3 in amino acids: CASSSRSGGASGELFF. For the CDR3, the DNA is TGTGCCAGCAGCTCTCGAAGCGGGGGGGCCTCCGGGGAGCTGTTTTTT.

Points on this clone: At the DNA level, this CDR3 is encoded by other sequences in the same sample as well. The rearrangement uses TRBV19 and TRBJ2-5; D remains unclear. V dropped 4 bases and J dropped 8 bases, with 8 bases sitting between them. The CDR3 runs to 11 residues. Germline V gene data show CDR1 as LNHDA and CDR2 as SQIVND (reference sequence). The CDR3 DNA is TGTGCCAGTAGTAGCCCAGGAACCCAGTACTTC. Encoded protein: CASSSPGTQYF.

This clone was found a few times. Other DNA sequences in the same sample also yield this CDR3. This chain joins TRBV5-1 and TRBJ1-2; 8 nucleotides agree with TRBD1. This CDR3 contains 14 residues. Trimming took 3 bases from V and 4 from J; bases not matched to a gene: 5. CDR1 is SGHRS and CDR2 is YFSETQ in the germline V gene. The CDR3 DNA reads as TGCGCCAGCAGCTCCGGACAGGGCGGCTATGGCTACACCTTC. Translated: CASSSGQGGYGYTF.

This clone came up many times. The CDR3, as DNA: TGTGCCTGGAGTCAGGGGAACTATGGCTACACCTTC. It yields the protein CAWSQGNYGYTF. This chain uses TRBV30 with TRBJ1-2, with D possibly matching TRBD1 (6 bases). Between the trimmed V and J ends, which lost 2 bases and 2 bases, there was a span of 6 bases. Germline CDR1 is GTSNPN and CDR2 is SVGIG (reference sequence). The CDR3 covers 12 residues.

The chain couples TRBV4-1 to TRBJ1-2; possibly TRBD1 for D (5 bases). CDR1 and CDR2 (germline): MGHRA, YSYEKL. The length of the CDR3 is 14 residues. The germline V and J ends were trimmed by 3 bases and 6 bases, with 14 bases remaining between them. The CDR3 DNA reads as TGCGCCAGCAGCCAGCCGGGACTTATGGATGGCTACACCTTC. Amino acids: CASSQPGLMDGYTF.

In its sample, this clone was seen a few times. Other DNA sequences of this sample code for an identical CDR3. J is TRBJ1-4 and V is TRBV30, with D perhaps matching TRBD1 (5 bases). Germline V gene lookup returns CDR1 GTSNPN and CDR2 SVGIG (reference sequence). The CDR3 loop spans 11 amino acids. Trimming took off 4 bases at V and 5 bases at J, with 5 bases between the two ends. Here the CDR3 DNA reads TGTGCCTGGACAGGGAATGAAAAACTGTTTTTT. Translated: CAWTGNEKLFF.

This chain connects TRBV28 to TRBJ2-5; 8 bases map to TRBD2. Trimming took 1 base from V and 4 from J; bases not matched to a gene: 5. Germline assignment: CDR1 MDHEN and CDR2 SYDVKM. The CDR3 covers 15 residues. DNA of the CDR3: TGTGCCAGCAGTTTATTGGGACTAGATAGAGAGACCCAGTACTTC. Protein product: CASSLLGLDRETQYF.

This sequence joins TRBV21-1 and TRBJ1-5. TRBV21-1 is a documented pseudogene. The CDR3 length is 13 residues. For the CDR3, the DNA is TGTGCCAGCAGTCGGGGAGCTTCCCAGCCCCAGCATTTT. Its translation is CASSRGASQPQHF.

This clone has a handful of counts. The chain combines TRBV5-4 with TRBJ2-3; tentatively, D is TRBD2 (7 bases). Trimming took 6 bases from V and 2 from J, leaving 16 bases between them. This CDR3 is built from 15 residues. Germline V gene data show CDR1 as SGHNT and CDR2 as YYREEE (reference sequence). The CDR3 nucleotides are TGTGCCAGCAACGACCGGGGGGCCCTCACAGATACGCAGTATTTT. It yields the protein CASNDRGALTDTQYF.

There are a few counts of this clone. The chain links TRBV27 to TRBJ1-5, with D tentatively TRBD1 (6 bases). Germline-derived CDR1 and CDR2 are MNHEY and SMNVEV (reference sequence). There are 14 residues in the CDR3. Here the CDR3 DNA reads TGTGCGACAGGAAGCCCCCTTAGCAATCAGCCCCAGCATTTT. This gives the protein CATGSPLSNQPQHF.

The gene calls are TRBV5-4 and TRBJ1-2; D is ambiguous. The ends were cut back, 1 base at V and 2 bases at J, with 9 bases in the middle. Germline V gene sequence: CDR1 SGHNT, CDR2 YYREEE (reference sequence). The CDR3 sequence is 14 residues long. The CDR3 sequence is CASSLLTGNYGYTF. The CDR3 region has the DNA TGTGCCAGCAGCTTGCTGACGGGGAACTATGGCTACACCTTC.

This clone appeared a few times. The chain joins TRBV27 to TRBJ2-1; a possible D gene is TRBD2 (7 bases). Germline CDR1 and CDR2: MNHEY and SMNVEV (reference sequence). This CDR3 has 16 residues. V was cut by 5 bases and J by 4 bases, with 18 bases left in between. CDR3 protein: CASSPSWAGAYNEQFF. CDR3 DNA: TGTGCCAGCAGTCCGAGCTGGGCGGGGGCTTACAATGAGCAGTTCTTC.

The CDR3 nucleotides are TGCGCCAGCAGCCCAGACAGGGCGAACACTGAAGCTTTCTTT. It encodes CASSPDRANTEAFF. The chain is built from TRBV5-1 and TRBJ1-1; 7 positions agree with TRBD1. The germline gives CDR1 SGHRS, CDR2 YFSETQ. V shed 4 bases and J 1 base; nucleotides not matched to a gene: 4. This CDR3 has 14 residues.

Remarks on this clone: The sample has other DNA sequences that encode this CDR3 too. J is TRBJ2-5 and V is TRBV5-1; unclear D gene. The CDR3 runs 14 residues. The germline V and J ends were trimmed by 2 bases and 1 base, with 9 bases remaining between them. CDR1 SGHRS and CDR2 YFSETQ come from the germline V gene. CDR3: CASSLDGSQETQYF. The CDR3 DNA reads TGCGCCAGCAGCTTAGATGGAAGCCAAGAGACCCAGTACTTC.

This clone has a handful of counts. This chain links TRBV7-6 with TRBJ1-6; D unresolved. The CDR3 has 14 residues. The V and J ends lost 3 bases and 5 bases respectively, with 8 bases between them. CDR1 and CDR2 from the germline V gene are SGHVS and FNYEAQ. Written as DNA, the CDR3 is TGTGCCAGCAGCTTTGAAACCAATAATTCACCCCTCCACTTT. Amino acids: CASSFETNNSPLHF.

The CDR3 here is CASSRGDANGYTF. The DNA for the CDR3 is TGTGCCAGCAGCCGAGGGGACGCGAATGGCTACACCTTC. The J gene is TRBJ1-2, the V gene TRBV7-9; a weak D match, TRBD1 (5 bases). The CDR3 runs to 13 residues. Germline CDR1 and CDR2: SEHNR and FQNEAQ (reference sequence). The V end was cut by 5 bases, the J end by 6 bases, with 13 bases between.

The chain uses TRBV13 and TRBJ2-1; the match to TRBD2 covers 8 bases. This CDR3 comprises 16 residues. Per germline, CDR1 PRHDT and CDR2 FYEKMQ (reference sequence). V was clipped by 4 bases and J by 7 bases; unmatched bases: 12. DNA of the CDR3: TGTGCCAGCAGCTCCCCGGCGGGGGGCTCTATGAATGAGCAGTTCTTC. This codes for CASSSPAGGSMNEQFF. The full variable domain, its missing parts supplied by reference TRBV13 and TRBJ2-1, is AAGVIQSPRHLIKEKRETATLKCYPIPRHDTVYWYQQGPGQDPQFLISFYEKMQSDKGSIPDRFSAQQFSDYHSELNMSSLELGDSALYFCASSSPAGGSMNEQFFGPGTRLTVL.

The chain couples TRBV2 to TRBJ2-3; a weak D match, TRBD2 (6 bases). The CDR3 totals 15 residues. The germline V gene has CDR1 SNHLY and CDR2 FYNNEI. V dropped 4 bases and J dropped 1 base, with 12 bases sitting between them. Here the CDR3 reads CASSGGLSGTDTQYF. The CDR3 coding sequence is TGTGCCAGCAGTGGGGGACTCTCAGGCACAGATACGCAGTATTTT. Combining the CDR3 with reference TRBV2 and TRBJ2-3 gives the whole variable domain EPEVTQTPSHQVTQMGQEVILRCVPISNHLYFYWYRQILGQKVEFLVSFYNNEISEKSEIFDDQFSVERPDGSNFTLKIRSTKLEDSAMYFCASSGGLSGTDTQYFGPGTRLTVL.

This clone was observed a handful of times. This chain uses TRBV5-1 with TRBJ2-1; D perhaps matches TRBD2 (6 bases). There are 16 residues in the CDR3. The germline CDR1 and CDR2 sequences are SGHRS and YFSETQ. V lost 4 bases, J lost 4 bases, and 18 bases lay in between. The CDR3 DNA sequence: TGCGCCAGCAGCCCCCAACTAGCTTCCCCTTACAATGAGCAGTTCTTC. Protein: CASSPQLASPYNEQFF.

This clone was seen a handful of times. The rearrangement links TRBV7-8 to TRBJ1-1, with D possibly matching TRBD1 (6 bases). The CDR3 is made up of 13 amino acids. The V gene lost 5 bases and the J gene lost 4 bases, with 11 bases spanning the gap. Germline V CDR1 and CDR2: SGHVS, FQNEAQ. The CDR3 DNA reads as TGTGCCAGCAGCGTGACGGACAGCACTGAAGCTTTCTTT. This encodes CASSVTDSTEAFF. Full variable domain (outside the CDR3, taken from reference TRBV7-8 and TRBJ1-1): GAGVSQSPRYKVAKRGQDVALRCDPISGHVSLFWYQQALGQGPEFLTYFQNEAQLDKSGLPSDRFFAERPEGSVSTLKIQRTQQEDSAVYLCASSVTDSTEAFFGQGTRLTVV.

The rearrangement links TRBV6-1 to TRBJ2-7; D may match TRBD1 or TRBD2 (5 bases each). CDR1 and CDR2 from the germline V gene are MNHNS and SASEGT. Trimming removed 4 bases from V and 6 bases from J, with 13 bases in between. The CDR3 length is 13 residues. The DNA for the CDR3 is TGTGCCAGCAGTGTGGTGGATGGGGGCGAGCAGTACTTC. It yields the protein CASSVVDGGEQYF.

This clone was observed many times. The chain carries TRBV10-3 and TRBJ1-2; TRBD1 aligns across 8 bases. The length of the CDR3 is 13 residues. The J segment lost 6 bases and the V segment lost 7 bases, leaving 7 bases of the junction unmatched. The V gene's germline CDR1 is ENHRY and CDR2 SYGVKD. In DNA, the CDR3 is TGTGCCATCACAGGACAGGGAGCCCATGGCTACACCTTC. This codes for CAITGQGAHGYTF.

The J gene is TRBJ2-5, the V gene TRBV11-2; D possibly uses TRBD1 or TRBD2 (6 bases each). Per germline, CDR1 SGHAT and CDR2 FQNNGV. The CDR3 spans 13 residues. Trimming left V 5 bases short and J 5 bases short, with 12 bases between. CDR3 sequence (DNA): TGTGCCAGCAGCCGAGGGGGGAGGGAGACCCAGTACTTC. It specifies CASSRGGRETQYF.